The TCR beta chain described here comes from a study of OX40 agonist ivuxolimab in advanced cancers. Clones were sequenced by immunoSEQ multiplex PCR, and TCRdb holds only the in-frame ones, with some missing. The sample lists some 49,000 clones, about 85% seen once, with 20% in the top ten. The clonotype originates from an adult with an advanced solid tumor such as melanoma, head and neck, liver or kidney cancer. The source was CD4+ or CD8+ T cells sorted from blood, collected in a trial of the OX40 agonist ivuxolimab.

CDR3 amino acids: CASSYPDTYTGELFF. CDR3 nucleotide sequence: TGTGCCAGCAGTTATCCCGATACGTACACCGGGGAGCTGTTTTTT. The V and J genes are TRBV6-6 and TRBJ2-2; D unclear. V lost 3 bases and J 3 bases, leaving 11 bases between the germline ends. The germline V gene encodes CDR1 MNHNY and CDR2 SVGAGI (reference sequence). CDR3 length equals 15 residues.